This TCR beta chain was identified during a study of T cell changes during pregnancy in multiple sclerosis. Sequencing was performed with immunoSEQ multiplex PCR; in TCRdb, only in-frame clones are kept and a portion is missing. The repertoire consists of about 98,000 clones, with roughly nine tenths occurring once and the leading ten covering about 2.3%. The length of the CDR3 is 16 residues. Trimming left V 4 bases short and J 3 bases short, with 16 bases between. Germline lookup yields CDR1 SGHTA and CDR2 FQGTGA. This material consisted of peripheral blood, taken after pregnancy. The source is a female donor in good health, enrolled as a control in a pregnancy study. This chain joins TRBV7-3 and TRBJ2-1, with a tentative D call TRBD1 (6 bases). The DNA for the CDR3 is TGTGCCAGCAGCTCCCAACAGGGCCTGGGCTACAATGAGCAGTTCTTC. Its translation: CASSSQQGLGYNEQFF.